These 18 T cell receptor beta chains came from one sample sequenced in a study of STAT3 mutations in large granular lymphocyte leukemia. Study-wide results and caveats: In T-cell large granular lymphocyte leukemia, about half of patients showed multiple immunodominant subclonotypes.

These receptors have no identified antigens. Clones were read by immunoSEQ multiplex PCR, and TCRdb kept only the in-frame ones, dropping some. This table has over a thousand clones, 40% to 60% appearing once. The sequenced material came from peripheral blood mononuclear cells. These receptors were taken from a male patient in his fifties with T-cell large granular lymphocyte leukemia. Some clones in this sample may be carry-over from other donors' samples.

As to this clone: A much larger clonotype is one base distant, so this may be a read error. At the DNA level, this CDR3 is encoded by other sequences in the same sample as well. The V and J genes are TRBV28 and TRBJ2-2; TRBD1 might be the D (5 bases). Trimming removed 2 bases from V and 4 bases from J, with 5 bases in between. The germline gives CDR1 MDHEN, CDR2 SYDVKM. The CDR3 has 13 amino acids. CDR3 bases: TGTGCCAGCAGTTTAAGGGGCACCGGGGAGCTGTTTTTT. Translating gives CASSLRGTGELFF.

The V gene is TRBV7-9, the J gene TRBJ2-3, with 7 bases matching TRBD2. The CDR3 has 17 amino acids. Germline CDR1 is SEHNR and CDR2 is FQNEAQ (reference sequence). Trimming cost V 5 bases and J 5 bases; bases outside gene matches: 16. The CDR3 loop is CASSPARLLTGGDTQYF. The DNA of the CDR3 is TGTGCCAGCAGCCCGGCCAGGTTACTAACGGGGGGAGATACGCAGTATTTT.

The DNA of the CDR3 is TGTGCCAGCAGCTCTGACAGGAGCTATGGCTACACCTTC. Residues: CASSSDRSYGYTF. The gene calls are TRBV5-4 and TRBJ1-2; tentative D call: TRBD1 (6 bases). This CDR3 comprises 13 residues. The ends were cut back, 3 bases at V and 4 bases at J, with 10 bases in the middle. CDR1 is SGHNT, CDR2 YYREEE, per germline (reference sequence).

This clone has only a few counts. V is TRBV14 and J is TRBJ2-7, with 10 bases fitting TRBD1. V trimming: 3 bases; J trimming: 4 bases; junction bases outside the gene matches: 0. The CDR3 length is 13 residues. The germline CDR1 and CDR2 sequences are SGHDN and FVKESK. The CDR3 DNA sequence: TGTGCCAGCAGCCAGGACAGGGGGTACGAGCAGTACTTC. Translation: CASSQDRGYEQYF.

This clone has just a few counts. The chain is built from TRBV11-1 and TRBJ2-5; no firm D call. CDR3 length equals 15 residues. V was cut by 5 bases and J by 5 bases, with 18 bases left in between. CDR1 is SGHAT, CDR2 FQDESV, per germline (reference sequence). The CDR3 sequence: CASSLDAGPHETQYF. CDR3 nucleotides: TGTGCCAGCAGCCTAGACGCAGGTCCCCACGAGACCCAGTACTTC.

This clone is a singleton in its sample. The J gene is TRBJ2-7, the V gene TRBV5-1; 8 positions agree with TRBD2. This CDR3 comprises 14 residues. The germline V gene has CDR1 SGHRS and CDR2 YFSETQ. The J segment lost 7 bases and the V segment lost 0 bases, leaving 6 bases of the junction unmatched. The CDR3 DNA reads as TGCGCCAGCAGCTTGGCCGCGGGAGGTGGGGAGCAGTACTTC. Amino acid sequence: CASSLAAGGGEQYF. Filled out from reference TRBV5-1 and TRBJ2-7, the complete variable domain reads KAGVTQTPRYLIKTRGQQVTLSCSPISGHRSVSWYQQTPGQGLQFLFEYFSETQRNKGNFPGRFSGRQFSNSRSEMNVSTLELGDSALYLCASSLAAGGGEQYFGPGTRLTVT.

In its sample, this clone was seen a few times. This chain links TRBV30 with TRBJ2-1, with D hard to call. The V end was cut by 4 bases, the J end by 3 bases, with 4 bases between. Germline-derived CDR1 and CDR2 are GTSNPN and SVGIG (reference sequence). CDR3 size: 11 residues. DNA of the CDR3: TGTGCCTGGACCCTCTACAATGAGCAGTTCTTC. This translates into CAWTLYNEQFF.

The rearrangement joins TRBV6-4 to TRBJ2-1; 7 bases align to TRBD2. Germline lookup yields CDR1 MRHNA and CDR2 SNTAGT. The CDR3 is 15 amino acids. The J segment lost 1 base and the V segment lost 5 bases, leaving 5 bases of the junction unmatched. The CDR3 nucleotides read TGTGCCAGCAGTCCTTCTAGCGGTTCCTACAATGAGCAGTTCTTC. Translated, it gives CASSPSSGSYNEQFF.

The chain has TRBV5-1 and TRBJ2-3; the D is unclear. Germline CDR1 is SGHRS and CDR2 is YFSETQ. Trimming shortened V by 0 bases and J by 2 bases, and 7 bases separated the two germline ends. The length of the CDR3 is 14 residues. The CDR3 nucleotides are TGCGCCAGCAGCTTGGCCCAATCCACAGATACGCAGTATTTT. Residues: CASSLAQSTDTQYF.

This sequence joins TRBV29-1 and TRBJ2-1; tentatively, D is TRBD2 (7 bases). The CDR3 totals 11 residues. Trimming took 6 bases from V and 6 from J, leaving 9 bases between them. Germline CDR1 reads SQVTM; CDR2 reads ANQGSEA. The CDR3 is CSVGGGNEQFF. The DNA for the CDR3 is TGCAGCGTGGGAGGGGGCAATGAGCAGTTCTTC.

The chain is built from TRBV5-1 and TRBJ1-1; 8 bases line up with TRBD1. J was trimmed by 4 bases and V by 2 bases; bases with no gene match: 4. CDR1 and CDR2 from the germline V gene are SGHRS and YFSETQ. There are 14 residues in the CDR3. In nucleotides, the CDR3 is TGCGCCAGCAGCTTACAAACAGGGGGCACTGAAGCTTTCTTT. This encodes CASSLQTGGTEAFF.

This rearrangement joins TRBV29-1 to TRBJ2-7, with D tentatively TRBD2 (6 bases). V was trimmed by 4 bases and J by 2 bases, leaving 12 bases between them. The CDR3 has 13 amino acids. Germline CDR1 reads SQVTM; CDR2 reads ANQGSEA. The CDR3 nucleotides are TGCAGCGTTGGGGGTAGCGGTGCCTACGAGCAGTACTTC. The encoded protein is CSVGGSGAYEQYF.

This chain joins TRBV5-1 and TRBJ1-2; no firm D call. Germline values: CDR1 SGHRS, CDR2 YFSETQ. The ends were cut back, 4 bases at V and 8 bases at J, with 21 bases in the middle. The CDR3 loop spans 15 amino acids. The CDR3 DNA reads as TGCGCCAGCAGCCCGTCACCGGGTCCAGCGGGGGGCTACACCTTC. This encodes CASSPSPGPAGGYTF.

This clone appeared once. The chain combines TRBV18 with TRBJ1-1; 10 positions match TRBD1. Germline assignment: CDR1 KGHSH and CDR2 LQKENI. There are 15 residues in the CDR3. The J segment lost 2 bases and the V segment lost 3 bases, leaving 3 bases of the junction unmatched. In DNA, the CDR3 is TGTGCCAGCTCACCCCGACAGGGGGCTAACACTGAAGCTTTCTTT. This gives the protein CASSPRQGANTEAFF. Full variable domain (remainder filled in from reference TRBV18 and TRBJ1-1): NAGVMQNPRHLVRRRGQEARLRCSPMKGHSHVYWYRQLPEEGLKFMVYLQKENIIDESGMPKERFSAEFPKEGPSILRIQQVVRGDSAAYFCASSPRQGANTEAFFGQGTRLTVV.

This clone was counted only a few times. This sequence joins TRBV6-5 and TRBJ2-7; tentatively, D is TRBD1 (6 bases). Deletions cut 2 bases from V and 4 bases from J, with 15 bases between. Germline CDR1 and CDR2: MNHEY and SVGAGI. The CDR3 length is 15 residues. DNA for the CDR3: TGTGCCAGCAGTTACGGGGGCACCAGGACGTACGAGCAGTACTTC. It yields the protein CASSYGGTRTYEQYF.

The chain employs TRBV7-9 and TRBJ1-1, with TRBD1 as a possible D gene (5 bases). V lost 8 bases and J lost 3, with 16 bases in between. This CDR3 contains 14 residues. Germline loops: CDR1 SEHNR, CDR2 FQNEAQ (reference sequence). The CDR3 region is CASPPFGADTEAFF. The CDR3 region has the DNA TGTGCCAGCCCTCCCTTTGGGGCGGACACTGAAGCTTTCTTT.

This clone appeared a few times. The CDR3 is CSVVGLAAHNEQFF. Here the CDR3 DNA reads TGCAGCGTTGTTGGGCTAGCAGCCCACAATGAGCAGTTCTTC. The chain combines TRBV29-1 with TRBJ2-1; possibly TRBD2 for D (5 bases). The CDR3 has 14 residues. In germline, CDR1 is SQVTM, CDR2 ANQGSEA. Trimming removed 4 bases at V and 5 bases at J, with 15 bases between.

J is TRBJ1-4 and V is TRBV7-2; 7 positions match TRBD1. CDR1 is SGHTA, CDR2 FQGNSA, per germline. With V trimmed by 4 bases and J by 0 bases, 5 bases remained unmatched. The CDR3 consists of 16 residues. The CDR3 DNA sequence: TGTGCCAGCAGCTCTCGAACAGGGGCAACTAATGAAAAACTGTTTTTT. It translates to CASSSRTGATNEKLFF.